Listed below are T cell receptor beta chains from one sample, sequenced in a study of cytomegalovirus exposure and HLA in healthy donors. TCRdb keeps only in-frame clones here, not all; method: immunoSEQ multiplex PCR. The repertoire consists of some 120,000 clones, with roughly 80% occurring once and the leading ten covering 3.4%. The sample consisted of PBMCs. These receptors were collected from a young man in good health and CMV-seronegative. Each CDR3 is given with its conserved first and last residue. A D gene is named only where the DNA matches it firmly. Expanded clones are given a class, and other clones once, few, many or no size at all.

>TRBJ2-5|NA|TRBD1|TRBV14
CASSQVYRGRETQYF
TGTGCCAGCAGCCAGGTCTACAGGGGTCGGGAGACCCAGTACTTC
>TRBJ1-2|once|NA|TRBV14
CASSPTRSVPLDGYTF
TGTGCCAGCAGCCCCACCCGGAGCGTTCCTTTGGATGGCTACACCTTC
>TRBJ1-5|NA|NA|TRBV25-1
CASSESTGPSNQPQHF
TGTGCCAGCAGTGAATCAACAGGGCCATCCAATCAGCCCCAGCATTTT
>TRBJ2-7|NA|NA|TRBV28
CASSLDRRPHEQYF
TGTGCCAGCAGTCTTGACAGGCGGCCCCACGAGCAGTACTTC
>TRBJ1-1|NA|TRBD1|TRBV5-1
CASYPTGQNTEAFF
TGCGCCAGCTACCCGACAGGGCAGAACACTGAAGCTTTCTTT
>TRBJ1-2|NA|TRBD1|TRBV27
CASRRQGANDYGYTF
TGTGCCAGCAGGCGACAGGGGGCGAATGACTATGGCTACACCTTC
>TRBJ2-1|NA|TRBD2|TRBV9
CASSVVTSGRWNEQFF
TGTGCCAGCAGCGTAGTTACTAGCGGGAGGTGGAATGAGCAGTTCTTC
>TRBJ1-1|NA|TRBD1|TRBV5-6
CASSPDRVNTEAFF
TGTGCCAGCAGCCCTGACAGGGTGAACACTGAAGCTTTCTTT
>TRBJ1-1|NA|NA|TRBV4-1
CASSQERQGGTEAFF
TGCGCCAGCAGCCAAGAGCGGCAGGGAGGCACTGAAGCTTTCTTT
>TRBJ1-1|once|NA|TRBV7-9
CASSFKQGNTEAFF
TGTGCCAGCAGCTTTAAACAGGGGAACACTGAAGCTTTCTTT
>TRBJ2-5|NA|NA|TRBV7-2
CASSSGLPGTQYF
TGTGCCAGCAGCTCGGGACTCCCCGGGACCCAGTACTTC
>TRBJ1-1|NA|NA|TRBV10-3
CAIRGRALGDTEAFF
TGTGCCATCAGGGGAAGGGCTCTAGGGGACACTGAAGCTTTCTTT
>TRBJ2-6|few|NA|TRBV27
CASSLSYSGANVLTF
TGTGCCAGCAGTTTATCGTACTCTGGGGCCAACGTCCTGACTTTC
>TRBJ2-7|NA|NA|TRBV5-4
CASSLFPAYEQYF
TGTGCCAGCAGCTTGTTCCCCGCCTACGAGCAGTACTTC
>TRBJ2-5|NA|TRBD2|TRBV7-6
CASSLAGHTSGKQETQYF
TGTGCCAGCAGCTTAGCGGGGCACACTAGCGGAAAACAAGAGACCCAGTACTTC
>TRBJ2-7|NA|TRBD1|TRBV4-1
CASSLTGRGRNEQYF
TGCGCCAGCAGCCTCACGGGCAGGGGGCGCAACGAGCAGTACTTC
>TRBJ1-6|NA|NA|TRBV18
CASSPRQDNSPLHF
TGTGCCAGCTCACCAAGGCAGGATAATTCACCCCTCCACTTT
>TRBJ2-5|few|TRBD2|TRBV5-1
CASSLGGLAAGSRQETQYF
TGCGCCAGCAGCTTGGGGGGACTAGCGGCGGGCTCGAGGCAAGAGACCCAGTACTTC
>TRBJ1-5|once|NA|TRBV30
CAWKGQGQPQHF
TGTGCCTGGAAGGGGCAGGGACAGCCCCAGCATTTT
>TRBJ2-5|NA|NA|TRBV5-1
CASSLGQGRGETQYF
TGCGCCAGCAGCTTGGGTCAGGGAAGGGGAGAGACCCAGTACTTC
>TRBJ2-7|few|NA|TRBV5-1
CASSLTSYEQYF
TGCGCCAGCAGCTTGACAAGCTACGAGCAGTACTTC
>TRBJ1-2|NA|NA|TRBV10-2
CASSAFGDGYTF
TGCGCCAGCAGTGCGTTCGGGGATGGCTACACCTTC
>TRBJ1-5|NA|NA|TRBV6-6
CASAQVGNQPQHF
TGTGCCAGCGCGCAGGTGGGCAATCAGCCCCAGCATTTT
>TRBJ2-7|NA|TRBD1|TRBV2
CASSRQGFYEQYF
TGTGCCAGCAGTAGACAGGGTTTCTACGAGCAGTACTTC
>TRBJ1-5|NA|TRBD1|TRBV5-6
CASSWDRGGGNQPQHF
TGTGCCAGCAGCTGGGACAGGGGAGGAGGCAATCAGCCCCAGCATTTT
>TRBJ1-1|NA|NA|TRBV28
CASSFVLLTEAFF
TGTGCCAGCAGTTTTGTTCTTTTGACTGAAGCTTTCTTT